The present TCR beta chain was sequenced within a study of OX40 agonist ivuxolimab in advanced cancers. Concerning this clone: Its target is unknown.

The method was immunoSEQ multiplex PCR; TCRdb's version includes in-frame clones alone and lacks a portion of them. The sample lists around 10,000 clones, 66% occurring once. Germline V lookup: CDR1 SGHDN, CDR2 FVKESK. Trimming took off 4 bases at V and 5 bases at J, with 12 bases between the two ends. The CDR3 spans 14 residues. Study-level results: Averaging showed that CD8+ T cells had more expanded clones than CD4+ did. Clonal expansion by week 6 occurred in CD4+ and CD8+ blood T cells (at 0.1 to 3.0 mg/kg).

J is TRBJ2-1 and V is TRBV14, with D perhaps TRBD1 (6 bases). The receptor's source is an adult with an advanced solid tumor such as melanoma, head and neck, liver or kidney cancer. The material sequenced was CD4+ or CD8+ T cells sorted from blood, taken in a trial of the OX40 agonist ivuxolimab. The CDR3 region is CASSLAGTNNEQFF. CDR3 nucleotide sequence: TGTGCCAGCAGCCTAGCCGGGACAAACAATGAGCAGTTCTTC.